The source of this T cell receptor (beta chain) is a study of long-term antiretroviral therapy in people with HIV. Study findings and constraints: Absence of data on ART adherence, viral resistance or therapy changes was noted. Transplant donor controls retained higher diversity, though diversity increased after ART. Within the repertoire, clones expanded before ART were dominant at all time points.

Treatment locations for all participants with HIV were in the United States. The assay used was immunoSEQ (version v3.0), run at survey level. Clones were read by immunoSEQ multiplex PCR, and TCRdb kept only the in-frame ones, dropping some. The sample comprises 20,000 to 30,000 clones, less than 80% of which are singletons, and over 8% rests with the top ten. V lost 5 bases, J lost 2 bases, and 9 bases lay in between. Per the germline V gene, CDR1 is LGHNT and CDR2 is FRNRAP. The CDR3 loop spans 13 amino acids. With respect to this clone: What it binds is unknown.

The material was unsorted PBMCs, obtained 1.2 years after starting antiretroviral therapy. V gene TRBV12-5 combines with J gene TRBJ1-2, with TRBD1 as a possible D gene (6 bases). The receptor's source is a woman in her forties with HIV. The CDR3 protein is CASGLGTNYGYTF. CDR3 DNA: TGTGCTAGTGGTCTCGGGACAAACTATGGCTACACCTTC.